This is a list of T cell receptor beta chains from one sample in a study of blood T cells in healthy people across ages. TCRdb itself ran the 5' RACE reads through MiXCR, one entry per CDR3 protein. The sample shows 850,000 to 1,000,000 distinct CDR3 sequences, roughly 50% of them seen only once. Specimen: blood. These receptors were collected from a woman aged 55-70 years in good health. Both conserved end residues are part of each CDR3. Fields, in order: J gene, clone size, V gene, D gene, CDR3 DNA, CDR3 protein. The D gene is left open where the match is weak. The listing skips clone size in some rows; elsewhere it reads once, few, many or a size class.

TRBJ1-4	.	TRBV12-3/TRBV12-4	.	TGTGCCAGCAGTTTGTTGGGGGTTGTTGAAAAACTGTTTTTT	CASSLLGVVEKLFF
TRBJ1-2	few	TRBV12-3/TRBV12-4	.	TGTGCCAGCAGTTTAGGCCCGCGGGGCTACACCTTC	CASSLGPRGYTF
TRBJ1-5	.	TRBV28	.	TGTGCCAGCGGAAGGATATGGGCTCAGCCCCAGCATTTT	CASGRIWAQPQHF
TRBJ2-3	.	TRBV7-2	.	TGTGCCAGCAGTCCTCCTGGTGGGGGTACGCAGTATTTT	CASSPPGGGTQYF
TRBJ2-7	.	TRBV27	.	TGTGCCAGCAGCCCTCAGTTCGGCGAGCAGTACTTC	CASSPQFGEQYF
TRBJ2-1	.	TRBV2	.	TGTGCCAGCAGTTCGGTCCCCGGAGCCTACAATGAGCAGTTCTTC	CASSSVPGAYNEQFF
TRBJ1-5	.	TRBV29-1	.	TGCAGCGTTGTGCTTACAGGGAGGGATCAGCCCCAGCATTTT	CSVVLTGRDQPQHF
TRBJ1-2	few	TRBV4-2	.	TGTGCCAGCAGCCAAGATTCCCTCTATACGACAGGAAAGGGGTACGGCTACACCTTC	CASSQDSLYTTGKGYGYTF
TRBJ2-1	.	TRBV7-8	TRBD2	TGTGCCAGCAGCTTAAGGTCTAGCGGGAGTTACAATGAGCAGTTCTTC	CASSLRSSGSYNEQFF
TRBJ2-6	.	TRBV5-1	TRBD1	TGCGCCAGCAGCGCAAAGGGGGCCGGGTCTCTCTCTGGGGCCAACGTCCTGACTTTC	CASSAKGAGSLSGANVLTF
TRBJ1-4	few	TRBV24-1	.	TGTGCCACCAGCCGCGAAATTGGCGGGAAACTGTTTTTT	CATSREIGGKLFF
TRBJ2-5	.	TRBV14	TRBD1	TGTGCCAGCAGTATTCAAGTCTGGGGGACAGGGAAAGAGACCCAGTACTTC	CASSIQVWGTGKETQYF
TRBJ1-2	.	TRBV7-2	.	TGTGCCAGCAGCTTAGGTCCCGAAGCTGATGGCTACACCTTC	CASSLGPEADGYTF
TRBJ2-7	.	TRBV15	.	TGTGCCACCAGCAGAGCGAAAGGAGGCGTCTACGAGCAGTACTTC	CATSRAKGGVYEQYF
TRBJ2-5	.	TRBV6-5	.	TGTGCCAGCAGATCGACGGAACAAGAGACCCAGTACTTC	CASRSTEQETQYF
TRBJ2-3	few	TRBV29-1	.	TGCAGCGTTGAAGTCGACGGCACAGATACGCAGTATTTT	CSVEVDGTDTQYF
TRBJ2-7	few	TRBV11-2	.	TGTGCCAGCAGCTTAGATCGCAGCGGCTACGAGCAGTACTTC	CASSLDRSGYEQYF
TRBJ2-7	few	TRBV5-1	TRBD2	TGCGCCAGCAGCCTCCCCACCAAGGGTCTGGTTAGCGGGAGGTACGAGCAGTACTTC	CASSLPTKGLVSGRYEQYF
TRBJ2-1	.	TRBV5-1	TRBD2	TGCGCCAGCAGCTCTGGACTAGCGGGAGCAGAGTCGTTCTTC	CASSSGLAGAESFF
TRBJ2-7	few	TRBV11-2	.	TGTGCCAGCAGCAAACAGGGTCCCGAGCAGTACTTC	CASSKQGPEQYF
TRBJ2-7	.	TRBV27	.	TGTGCCAGCAGCTCGCCGATCGAGCAGTACTTC	CASSSPIEQYF
TRBJ2-1	once	TRBV12-5	TRBD2	TGTGCTAGTTCTTTCGGACTAGCGGGAGATTTCCCCTACAATGAGCAGTTCTTC	CASSFGLAGDFPYNEQFF
TRBJ2-1	.	TRBV6-5	.	TGTGCCAGCAGTCACAGGCGGGACTATGAGCAGTTCTTC	CASSHRRDYEQFF
TRBJ2-1	.	TRBV6-5	TRBD2	TGTGCCGCCCGGACTAGCGGGACCAATGAGCAGTTCTTC	CAARTSGTNEQFF
TRBJ2-7	.	TRBV12-3/TRBV12-4	.	TGTGCCAGCAGGGAGACAGGCCTAAGCTCCTACGAGCAGTACTTC	CASRETGLSSYEQYF
TRBJ2-1	few	TRBV7-2	TRBD2	TGTGCCAGCAGCCTGGGACTAGCGGGACGATTTCTGTTCTTC	CASSLGLAGRFLFF
TRBJ2-3	.	TRBV11-2	TRBD2	TGTGCCAGCAGCTTAGTGGGCCTAGCGGGAGGTCCTGATACGCAGTATTTT	CASSLVGLAGGPDTQYF
TRBJ2-7	once	TRBV20-1	TRBD2	TGCAGTGCCACCCACCCGGTACTAGCGGGAGTTTACGAGCAGTACTTC	CSATHPVLAGVYEQYF
TRBJ1-2	many	TRBV5-1	TRBD1	TGCGCCAGCAGCTCCGGGACAGGGGGATATGGCTACACCTTC	CASSSGTGGYGYTF
TRBJ1-6	.	TRBV7-8	.	TGTGCCAGCAGACAAACCGGGCCAGCGAATTCACCCCTCCACTTT	CASRQTGPANSPLHF
TRBJ2-5	once	TRBV19	.	TGTGCCAGTAGTATAGGAGGAGGTCGAGAGACCCAGTACTTC	CASSIGGGRETQYF
TRBJ2-3	.	TRBV20-1	TRBD2	TGCAGTGCTAGAGGCCGAGGGACTAGCGGGAGGGCCCAAGATACGCAGTATTTT	CSARGRGTSGRAQDTQYF
TRBJ1-1	few	TRBV28	.	TGTGCCAGCACCGTACAGGATAACACTGAAGCTTTCTTT	CASTVQDNTEAFF
TRBJ2-1	few	TRBV20-1	TRBD2	TGCAGTGCTAGAGATCCTAGCGGGAAACTCGGCAATGAGCAGTTCTTC	CSARDPSGKLGNEQFF
TRBJ2-3	.	TRBV7-2	TRBD2	TGTGCCAGCAGCTTAGTTATAGCGGGAGAGGGAGGGACAGATACGCAGTATTTT	CASSLVIAGEGGTDTQYF
TRBJ2-7	many	TRBV6-1	.	TGTGCCAGCAGTGAGACAGCCTACGAGCAGTACTTC	CASSETAYEQYF
TRBJ2-5	.	TRBV20-1	TRBD2	TGCAGTGCCCGACTAGCGAGGTACCAAGAGACCCAGTACTTC	CSARLARYQETQYF
TRBJ2-3	.	TRBV5-6	.	TGTGCCAGCAGCTCCCGGACACTTCGGTGGACAGATACGCAGTATTTT	CASSSRTLRWTDTQYF
TRBJ1-2	.	TRBV6-2/TRBV6-3	.	TGTGCCAGCAGTCCGCGGACAGAAAGTACTACCTATGGCTACACCTTC	CASSPRTESTTYGYTF
TRBJ1-4	.	TRBV7-9	TRBD1	TGTGCCAGCAGCGTTATTGGCCGTGGACAGGGTGCAGAAAAACTGTTTTTT	CASSVIGRGQGAEKLFF
TRBJ2-1	.	TRBV27	.	TGTGCCAGCAGTTTAGGCGCTGTTTATAGCTCCTACAATGAGCAGTTCTTC	CASSLGAVYSSYNEQFF
TRBJ2-7	.	TRBV20-1	.	TGCAGTGCTACTCGAACCTGGAGCGGACGAGGGTACGAGCAGTACTTC	CSATRTWSGRGYEQYF
TRBJ2-1	.	TRBV12-3/TRBV12-4	TRBD2	TGTGCCAGCAGCCCGGGGGTGACTAGCAAAGAGCAGTTCTTC	CASSPGVTSKEQFF
TRBJ1-1	once	TRBV29-1	.	TGCATGGGGGGCAGGCCTAACACTGAAGCTTTCTTT	CMGGRPNTEAFF
TRBJ2-7	.	TRBV10-2	.	TGCGCCAGCAGTGAGTCGCCAGGGGTTCGAGAGCAGTACTTC	CASSESPGVREQYF
TRBJ2-1	once	TRBV20-1	.	TGCAGTGCCTCCTCCCCTGGAACCTACAATGAGCAGTTCTTC	CSASSPGTYNEQFF
TRBJ2-1	.	TRBV7-9	TRBD2	TGTGCCAGCAGCGCCGGGACTAGCGGGAGCAATGAGCAGTTCTTC	CASSAGTSGSNEQFF
TRBJ2-7	few	TRBV28	TRBD1	TGTGCCAGCAGTTCCCCCCAGGACAGGAGCTCCTACGAGCAGTACTTC	CASSSPQDRSSYEQYF
TRBJ2-7	.	TRBV4-1	.	TGCGCCAGCAGCCAGTTGGGGGCCTCCTACAATGAGCAGTACTTC	CASSQLGASYNEQYF
TRBJ1-5	.	TRBV6-1	.	TGTGCCAGCAGTGAATCGGGCTATGATCAGCCCCAGCATTTT	CASSESGYDQPQHF